Shown below are 16 T cell receptor beta chains from a single sample sequenced in a study of CD8+ T cells in alopecia areata. Extraction of RNA preceded its reverse transcription into cDNA, which served as the sequencing template. Clones were sequenced by immunoSEQ multiplex PCR, and TCRdb holds only the in-frame ones, with some missing. The sample has fewer than 250,000 clones, roughly two fifths seen once. Described treatment: oral pan-JAK inhibitor, 5-10 mg twice daily. Here the sequenced sample was CD4+ T cells sorted from blood, taken at roughly week 36, from a patient treated with tofacitinib. The receptors were sampled from a human donor with alopecia areata.

The chain recombines TRBV30 with TRBJ1-5; 9 bases are shared with TRBD1. Trimming cost V 2 bases and J 4 bases; bases outside gene matches: 6. This CDR3 comprises 15 residues. CDR1 and CDR2 (germline): GTSNPN, SVGIG (reference sequence). CDR3 residues: CAWSLTGTGNQPQHF. CDR3 in DNA: TGTGCCTGGAGTCTCACCGGGACAGGGAATCAGCCCCAGCATTTT.

The V gene is TRBV28, the J gene TRBJ2-5; the match to TRBD1 covers 8 bases. V shed 4 bases and J 5 bases; nucleotides not matched to a gene: 12. The CDR3 length is 16 residues. Germline CDR1 is MDHEN and CDR2 is SYDVKM. The DNA of the CDR3 is TGTGCCAGCAGTTCGTGGAACAGGGGGGCTCGGGAGACCCAGTACTTC. Its protein product is CASSSWNRGARETQYF.

The CDR3 loop is CASSFLRGTGELFF. CDR3 bases: TGTGCCAGCAGCTTCTTGAGGGGGACCGGGGAGCTGTTTTTT. The J gene is TRBJ2-2, the V gene TRBV11-2, with a tentative D call TRBD1 (6 bases). Germline V gene data show CDR1 as SGHAT and CDR2 as FQNNGV. V was shortened by 3 bases and J by 5 bases, with 10 bases between the two germline ends. The CDR3 spans 14 residues.

This sequence joins TRBV4-2 and TRBJ2-3; no clear D. V was clipped by 3 bases and J by 0 bases, with 13 bases between them. The CDR3 length is 16 residues. The germline CDR1 and CDR2 sequences are LGHNA and YNFKEQ. CDR3 coding DNA: TGTGCCAGCAGCCAGAGACTGGAGACTAGCACAGATACGCAGTATTTT. This gives the protein CASSQRLETSTDTQYF.

The chain couples TRBV5-1 to TRBJ2-7; D is perhaps TRBD1 (6 bases). CDR1 SGHRS and CDR2 YFSETQ come from the germline V gene. The CDR3 is 15 residues long. The germline V and J ends were trimmed by 0 bases and 2 bases, with 12 bases remaining between them. CDR3 sequence reads: CASSLGSGATYEQYF. Written as DNA, the CDR3 is TGCGCCAGCAGCTTGGGGTCAGGGGCTACCTACGAGCAGTACTTC.

V usage is TRBV6-5 and J usage is TRBJ2-7, with D possibly called TRBD1 or TRBD2 (5 bases each). Germline lookup yields CDR1 MNHEY and CDR2 SVGAGI. V was trimmed by 5 bases and J by 8 bases, leaving 16 bases between them. The CDR3 is made up of 13 amino acids. The CDR3 sequence: CASSEGDRVQQYF. CDR3 bases: TGTGCCAGCAGTGAAGGGGACCGGGTGCAGCAGTACTTC.

J is TRBJ2-5 and V is TRBV15, with 7 bases matching TRBD2. Per the germline V gene, CDR1 is LNHNV and CDR2 is YYDKDF (reference sequence). V lost 5 bases to trimming and J lost 5 bases; unmatched junction nucleotides: 8. CDR3 length: 14 amino acids. The CDR3 loop reads CATSVGGGRETQYF. CDR3 nucleotides: TGTGCCACCAGCGTTGGGGGGGGACGGGAGACCCAGTACTTC.

V is TRBV18 and J is TRBJ1-1, with unresolved D. V dropped 1 base and J dropped 2 bases, with 11 bases sitting between them. The length of the CDR3 is 15 residues. Looked up from germline, CDR1 is KGHSH and CDR2 is LQKENI. The chain's CDR3 is CASSPLAGSNTEAFF. CDR3 DNA sequence: TGTGCCAGCTCACCACTCGCGGGTTCAAACACTGAAGCTTTCTTT.

This clone appeared a few times. The J gene is TRBJ2-1, the V gene TRBV7-9; 14 nucleotides align to TRBD2. Germline values: CDR1 SEHNR, CDR2 FQNEAQ (reference sequence). The CDR3 has 16 amino acids. Trimming removed 2 bases from V and 8 bases from J; junction bases left unmatched: 5. The CDR3: CASSLRLAGGPDEQFF. CDR3 in DNA: TGTGCCAGCAGCTTACGACTAGCGGGAGGGCCGGATGAGCAGTTCTTC.

V usage is TRBV2 and J usage is TRBJ2-7, with TRBD1 as a possible D gene (6 bases). Germline CDR1 SNHLY, CDR2 FYNNEI. The CDR3 is 14 amino acids. V was pared by 8 bases and J by 1 base, with 15 bases between. The CDR3 spells CASRPLRGSYEQYF. The CDR3 nucleotides are TGTGCCAGCCGACCGCTTAGGGGGTCCTACGAGCAGTACTTC. Full variable domain (remainder filled in from reference TRBV2 and TRBJ2-7): EPEVTQTPSHQVTQMGQEVILRCVPISNHLYFYWYRQILGQKVEFLVSFYNNEISEKSEIFDDQFSVERPDGSNFTLKIRSTKLEDSAMYFCASRPLRGSYEQYFGPGTRLTVT.

V gene TRBV9 combines with J gene TRBJ2-3; D is ambiguous. The CDR3 contains 13 residues. Trimming shortened V by 4 bases and J by 2 bases, and 8 bases separated the two germline ends. CDR1 and CDR2 from the germline V gene are SGDLS and YYNGEE. The DNA of the CDR3 is TGTGCCAGCAGCCGGACGCACACAGATACGCAGTATTTT. Its protein is CASSRTHTDTQYF.

The genes are TRBV9 and TRBJ2-1; TRBD2 aligns across 11 bases. The CDR3 is made up of 17 amino acids. Germline V lookup: CDR1 SGDLS, CDR2 YYNGEE. The V gene end was trimmed by 3 bases and the J gene end by 5 bases; junction bases not matched to a gene: 10. The DNA of the CDR3 is TGTGCCAGCAGCGCGGCGTCGGGACTAGCGGCCGACAATGAGCAGTTCTTC. Protein: CASSAASGLAADNEQFF.

This clone was seen more than once but under ten times. J is TRBJ2-2 and V is TRBV29-1; tentative D call: TRBD2 (5 bases). V lost 3 bases, J lost 1 base, and 6 bases lay in between. The CDR3 runs 13 residues. CDR1 SQVTM and CDR2 ANQGSEA come from the germline V gene. This CDR3 is CSVDGKNTGELFF. In nucleotides, the CDR3 is TGCAGCGTTGACGGGAAGAACACCGGGGAGCTGTTTTTT.

This clone has just a few counts. The chain has TRBV23-1 and TRBJ2-4, with D possibly matching TRBD2 (6 bases). TRBV23-1 is reported as an ORF; its role is uncertain. The CDR3 consists of 16 residues. The V end was cut by 0 bases, the J end by 7 bases, with 16 bases between. The CDR3 loop reads CASSQSPPIRENIQYF. CDR3 nucleotides: TGCGCCAGCAGTCAATCCCCCCCCATTCGGGAGAACATTCAGTACTTC.

V gene TRBV5-1 combines with J gene TRBJ2-6; D gene uncertain. This CDR3 spans 15 amino acids. Germline V gene sequence: CDR1 SGHRS, CDR2 YFSETQ. V was trimmed by 5 bases and J by 2 bases, leaving 11 bases between them. The DNA of the CDR3 is TGCGCCAGCAGTCGAGAAAAGGCTGGGGCCAACGTCCTGACTTTC. Translated: CASSREKAGANVLTF.

The sample holds a few counts of this clone. This sequence joins TRBV27 and TRBJ2-5; weak D call: TRBD2 (6 bases). The end of the DNA is better explained by TRBJ2-7, so the J call may be wrong. The CDR3 consists of 14 residues. CDR1 and CDR2 (germline): MNHEY, SMNVEV (reference sequence). The CDR3 here is CASSRSWGAYEQYF. CDR3 bases: TGTGCCAGCAGCCGGTCTTGGGGGGCCTACGAGCAGTACTTC.